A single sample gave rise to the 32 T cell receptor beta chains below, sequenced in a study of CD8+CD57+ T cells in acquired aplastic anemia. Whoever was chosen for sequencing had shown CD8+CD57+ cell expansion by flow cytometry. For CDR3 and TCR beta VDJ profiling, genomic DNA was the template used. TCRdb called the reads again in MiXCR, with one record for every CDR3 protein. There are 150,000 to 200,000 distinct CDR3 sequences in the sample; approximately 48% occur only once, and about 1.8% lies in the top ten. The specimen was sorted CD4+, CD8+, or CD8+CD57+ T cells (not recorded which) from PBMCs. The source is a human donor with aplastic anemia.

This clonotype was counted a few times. The CDR3 DNA follows: TGTGCCAGCAGCCGAGGGGAGGATACGCAGTATTTT. Protein: CASSRGEDTQYF. The chain combines TRBV2 with TRBJ2-3; perhaps D is TRBD1 or TRBD2 (5 bases each). The CDR3 sequence is 12 residues long. With 6 bases removed from V and 6 bases from J, the gap between germline ends came to 10 bases. CDR1 is SNHLY and CDR2 is FYNNEI in the germline V gene.

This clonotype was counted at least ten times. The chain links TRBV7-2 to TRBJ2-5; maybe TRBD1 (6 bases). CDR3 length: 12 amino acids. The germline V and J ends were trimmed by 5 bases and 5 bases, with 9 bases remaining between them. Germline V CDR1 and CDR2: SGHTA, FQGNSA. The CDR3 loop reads CASSPQGETQYF. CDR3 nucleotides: TGTGCCAGCAGCCCCCAGGGGGAGACCCAGTACTTC.

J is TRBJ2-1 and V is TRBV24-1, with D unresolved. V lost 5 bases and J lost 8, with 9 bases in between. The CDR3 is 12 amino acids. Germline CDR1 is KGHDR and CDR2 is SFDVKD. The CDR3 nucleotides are TGTGCCACCAGTGGAGGTGCGGATGAGCAGTTCTTC. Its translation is CATSGGADEQFF.

This chain's CDR3 is CAWSPLAGRTDTQYF. The CDR3 DNA is TGTGCCTGGAGTCCACTAGCGGGACGCACAGATACGCAGTATTTT. This chain connects TRBV30 to TRBJ2-3; 10 positions match TRBD2. The CDR3 spans 15 residues. The germline V gene encodes CDR1 GTSNPN and CDR2 SVGIG (reference sequence). Unmatched junction bases numbered 3, after V lost 2 bases and J lost 1 base. Variable domain in full (rest from reference TRBV30 and TRBJ2-3): SQTIHQWPATLVQPVGSPLSLECTVEGTSNPNLYWYRQAAGRGLQLLFYSVGIGQISSEVPQNLSASRPQDRQFILSSKKLLLSDSGFYLCAWSPLAGRTDTQYFGPGTRLTVL.

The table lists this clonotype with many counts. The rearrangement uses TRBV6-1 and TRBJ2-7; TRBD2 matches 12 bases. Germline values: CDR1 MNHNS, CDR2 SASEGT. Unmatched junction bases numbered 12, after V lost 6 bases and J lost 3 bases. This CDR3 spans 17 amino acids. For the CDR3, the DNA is TGTGCCAGCAGGAAATCCGCCGGACTAGCGGGGAACTACGAGCAGTACTTC. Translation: CASRKSAGLAGNYEQYF.

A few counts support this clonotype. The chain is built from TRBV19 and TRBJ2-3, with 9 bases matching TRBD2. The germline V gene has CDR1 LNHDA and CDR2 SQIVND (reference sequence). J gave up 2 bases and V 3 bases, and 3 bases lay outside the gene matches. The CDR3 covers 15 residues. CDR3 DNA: TGTGCCAGTAGTATCATAGCGGGAGTCACAGATACGCAGTATTTT. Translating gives CASSIIAGVTDTQYF. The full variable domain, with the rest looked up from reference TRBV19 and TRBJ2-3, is DGGITQSPKYLFRKEGQNVTLSCEQNLNHDAMYWYRQDPGQGLRLIYYSQIVNDFQKGDIAEGYSVSREKKESFPLTVTSAQKNPTAFYLCASSIIAGVTDTQYFGPGTRLTVL.

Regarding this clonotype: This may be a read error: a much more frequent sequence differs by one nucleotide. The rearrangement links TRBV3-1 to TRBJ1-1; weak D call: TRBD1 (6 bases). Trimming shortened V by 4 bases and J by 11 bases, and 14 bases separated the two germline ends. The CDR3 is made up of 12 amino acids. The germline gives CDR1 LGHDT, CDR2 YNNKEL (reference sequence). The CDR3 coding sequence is TGTGCCAGCAGCCCAACACAGGGAACGGCTTTCTTT. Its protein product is CASSPTQGTAFF.

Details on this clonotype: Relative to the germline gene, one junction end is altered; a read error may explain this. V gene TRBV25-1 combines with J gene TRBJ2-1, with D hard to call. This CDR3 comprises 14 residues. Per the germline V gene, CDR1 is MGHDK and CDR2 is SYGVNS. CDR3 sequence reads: CASSPLYGYNGQFF. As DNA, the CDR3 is TGTGCCAGCAGCCCCCTATACGGGTACAATGGGCAGTTCTTC.

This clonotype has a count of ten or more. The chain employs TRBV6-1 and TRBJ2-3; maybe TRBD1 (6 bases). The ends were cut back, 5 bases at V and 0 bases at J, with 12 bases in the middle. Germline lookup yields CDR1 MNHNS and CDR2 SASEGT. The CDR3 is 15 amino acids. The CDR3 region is CASSRDRSSTDTQYF. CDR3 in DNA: TGTGCCAGCAGTCGTGACAGGAGTAGCACAGATACGCAGTATTTT.

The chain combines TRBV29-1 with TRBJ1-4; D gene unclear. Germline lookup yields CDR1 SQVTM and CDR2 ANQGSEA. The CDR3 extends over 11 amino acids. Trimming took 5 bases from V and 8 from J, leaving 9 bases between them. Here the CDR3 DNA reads TGCAGCGTTCTGGCCGGAGAAAAACTGTTTTTT. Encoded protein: CSVLAGEKLFF.

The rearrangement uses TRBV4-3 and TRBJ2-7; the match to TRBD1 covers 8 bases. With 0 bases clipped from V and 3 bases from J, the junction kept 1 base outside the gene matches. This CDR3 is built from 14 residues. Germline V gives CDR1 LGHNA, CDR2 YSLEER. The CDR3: CASSQDGTGYEQYF. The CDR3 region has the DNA TGCGCCAGCAGCCAAGACGGGACAGGCTACGAGCAGTACTTC.

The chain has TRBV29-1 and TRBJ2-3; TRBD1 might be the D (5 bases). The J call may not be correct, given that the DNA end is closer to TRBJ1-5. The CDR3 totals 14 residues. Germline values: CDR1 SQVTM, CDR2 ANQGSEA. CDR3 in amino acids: CSILREVYTDTQHF. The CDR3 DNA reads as TGCAGCATTCTCAGGGAGGTTTATACGGATACGCAGCATTTT.

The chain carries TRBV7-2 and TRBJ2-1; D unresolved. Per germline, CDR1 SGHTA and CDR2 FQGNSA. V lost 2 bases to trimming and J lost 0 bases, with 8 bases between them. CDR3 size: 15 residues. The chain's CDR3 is CASSLYGSSYNEQFF. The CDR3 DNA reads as TGTGCCAGCAGCTTATACGGCTCCTCCTACAATGAGCAGTTCTTC.

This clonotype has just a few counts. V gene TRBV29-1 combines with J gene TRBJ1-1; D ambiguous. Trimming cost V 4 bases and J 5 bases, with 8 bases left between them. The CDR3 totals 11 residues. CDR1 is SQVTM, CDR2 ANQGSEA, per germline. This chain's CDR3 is CSVGLSTEAFF. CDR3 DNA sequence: TGCAGCGTTGGTCTGTCGACTGAAGCTTTCTTT.

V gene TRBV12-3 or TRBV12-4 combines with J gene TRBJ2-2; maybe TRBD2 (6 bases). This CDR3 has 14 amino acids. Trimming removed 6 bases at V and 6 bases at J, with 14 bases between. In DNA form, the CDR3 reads TGTGCCAGCAGCGCAAACCCGGGGGCCGGGGAGCTGTTTTTT. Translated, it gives CASSANPGAGELFF.

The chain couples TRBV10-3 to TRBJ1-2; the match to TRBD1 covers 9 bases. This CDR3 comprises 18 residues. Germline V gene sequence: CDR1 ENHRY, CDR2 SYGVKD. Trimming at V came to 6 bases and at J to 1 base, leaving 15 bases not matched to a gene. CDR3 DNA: TGTGCCATCAGGGAGGACAGGGGCGACACAGGGGATAACTATGGCTACACCTTC. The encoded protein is CAIREDRGDTGDNYGYTF.

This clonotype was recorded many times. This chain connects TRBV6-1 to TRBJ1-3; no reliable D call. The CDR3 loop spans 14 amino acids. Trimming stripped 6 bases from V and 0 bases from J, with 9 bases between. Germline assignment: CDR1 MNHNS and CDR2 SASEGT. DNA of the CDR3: TGTGCCAGCAGAGCACCGGGCTCTGGAAACACCATATATTTT. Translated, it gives CASRAPGSGNTIYF.

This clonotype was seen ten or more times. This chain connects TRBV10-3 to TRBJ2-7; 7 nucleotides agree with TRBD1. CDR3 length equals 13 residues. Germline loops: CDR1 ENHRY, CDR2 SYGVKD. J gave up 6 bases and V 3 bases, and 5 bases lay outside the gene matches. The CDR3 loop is CAISDYSGGEQYF. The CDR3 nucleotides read TGTGCCATCAGTGATTACTCAGGGGGCGAGCAGTACTTC.

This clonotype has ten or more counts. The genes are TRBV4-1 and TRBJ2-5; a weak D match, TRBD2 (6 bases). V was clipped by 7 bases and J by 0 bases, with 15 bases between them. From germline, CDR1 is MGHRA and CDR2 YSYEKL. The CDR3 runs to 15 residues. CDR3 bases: TGCGCCAGCACCTTCGGCTGGGGGGACCAAGAGACCCAGTACTTC. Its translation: CASTFGWGDQETQYF.

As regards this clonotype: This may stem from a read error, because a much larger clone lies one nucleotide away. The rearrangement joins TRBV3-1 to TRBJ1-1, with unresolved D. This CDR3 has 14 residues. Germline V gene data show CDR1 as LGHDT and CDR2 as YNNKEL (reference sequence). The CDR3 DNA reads TGTGCCAGCAGCCAAGGGTACGGATTTCCTGAAGCTCTCTTT. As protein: CASSQGYGFPEALF.

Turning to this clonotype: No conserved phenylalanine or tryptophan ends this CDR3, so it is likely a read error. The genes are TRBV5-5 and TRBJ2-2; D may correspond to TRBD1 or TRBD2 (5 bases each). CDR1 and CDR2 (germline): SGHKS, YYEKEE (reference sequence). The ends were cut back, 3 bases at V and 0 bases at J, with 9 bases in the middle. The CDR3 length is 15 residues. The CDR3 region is CASSSGTANTGELFL. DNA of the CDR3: TGTGCCAGCAGCTCCGGGACGGCGAACACCGGGGAGCTGTTTTTA.

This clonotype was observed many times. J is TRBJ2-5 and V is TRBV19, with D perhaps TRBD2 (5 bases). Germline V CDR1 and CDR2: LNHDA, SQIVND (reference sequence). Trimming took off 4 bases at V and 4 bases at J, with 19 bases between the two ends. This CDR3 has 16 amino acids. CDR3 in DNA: TGTGCCAGTAGTACCCCCCTGTTCGGGGAACGAGAGACCCAGTACTTC. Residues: CASSTPLFGERETQYF. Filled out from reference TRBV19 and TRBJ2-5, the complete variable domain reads DGGITQSPKYLFRKEGQNVTLSCEQNLNHDAMYWYRQDPGQGLRLIYYSQIVNDFQKGDIAEGYSVSREKKESFPLTVTSAQKNPTAFYLCASSTPLFGERETQYFGPGTRLLVL.

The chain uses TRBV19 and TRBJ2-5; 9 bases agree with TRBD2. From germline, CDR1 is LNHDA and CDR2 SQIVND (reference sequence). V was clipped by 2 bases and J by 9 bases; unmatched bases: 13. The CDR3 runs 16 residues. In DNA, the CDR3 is TGTGCCAGTAGTATATCCGGCGGGAGGGCCCGTGAGGCCCAGTACTTC. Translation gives CASSISGGRAREAQYF.

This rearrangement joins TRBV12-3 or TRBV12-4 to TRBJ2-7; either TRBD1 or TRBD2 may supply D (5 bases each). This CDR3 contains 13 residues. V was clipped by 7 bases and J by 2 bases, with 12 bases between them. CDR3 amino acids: CASTQRGTYEQYF. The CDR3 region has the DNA TGTGCCAGCACCCAGAGGGGTACCTACGAGCAGTACTTC.

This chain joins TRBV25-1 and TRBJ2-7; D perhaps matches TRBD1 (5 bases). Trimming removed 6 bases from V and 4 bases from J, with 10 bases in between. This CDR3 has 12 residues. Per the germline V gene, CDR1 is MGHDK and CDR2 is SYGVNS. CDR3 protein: CASRGRQYEQYF. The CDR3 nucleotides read TGTGCCAGCAGGGGGCGTCAGTACGAGCAGTACTTC.

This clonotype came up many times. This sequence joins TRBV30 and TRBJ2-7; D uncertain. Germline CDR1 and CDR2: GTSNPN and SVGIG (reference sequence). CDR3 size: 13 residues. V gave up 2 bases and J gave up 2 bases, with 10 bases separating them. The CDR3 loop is CAWSQASTYEQYF. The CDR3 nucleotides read TGTGCCTGGAGTCAAGCCAGTACCTACGAGCAGTACTTC. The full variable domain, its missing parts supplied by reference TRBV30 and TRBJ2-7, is SQTIHQWPATLVQPVGSPLSLECTVEGTSNPNLYWYRQAAGRGLQLLFYSVGIGQISSEVPQNLSASRPQDRQFILSSKKLLLSDSGFYLCAWSQASTYEQYFGPGTRLTVT.

This CDR3 reads CATHGTGGAEAFF. The CDR3 nucleotides are TGTGCCACCCACGGGACTGGGGGTGCTGAAGCTTTCTTT. This chain uses TRBV19 with TRBJ1-1, with D possibly TRBD1 on 5 matching bases. Germline CDR1 LNHDA, CDR2 SQIVND (reference sequence). This CDR3 comprises 13 residues. V was shortened by 10 bases and J by 6 bases, with 18 bases between the two germline ends. Looking up the rest from reference TRBV19 and TRBJ1-1 gives the full variable domain: DGGITQSPKYLFRKEGQNVTLSCEQNLNHDAMYWYRQDPGQGLRLIYYSQIVNDFQKGDIAEGYSVSREKKESFPLTVTSAQKNPTAFYLCATHGTGGAEAFFGQGTRLTVV.

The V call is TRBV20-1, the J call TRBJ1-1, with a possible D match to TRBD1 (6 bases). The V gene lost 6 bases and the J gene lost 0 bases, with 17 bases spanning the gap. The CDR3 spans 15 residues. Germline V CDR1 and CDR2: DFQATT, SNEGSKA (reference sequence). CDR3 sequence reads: CSAKRGGAVNTEAFF. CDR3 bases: TGCAGTGCCAAGCGGGGGGGGGCAGTGAACACTGAAGCTTTCTTT.

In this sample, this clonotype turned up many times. The DNA for the CDR3 is TGTGCCAGCAGTCCCTCCGGGAGGTACGAGCAGTACTTC. Translated: CASSPSGRYEQYF. The chain couples TRBV6-1 to TRBJ2-7, with 7 bases identical to TRBD2. Looked up from germline, CDR1 is MNHNS and CDR2 is SASEGT. Trimming removed 5 bases from V and 4 bases from J; junction bases left unmatched: 5. The CDR3 has 13 residues.

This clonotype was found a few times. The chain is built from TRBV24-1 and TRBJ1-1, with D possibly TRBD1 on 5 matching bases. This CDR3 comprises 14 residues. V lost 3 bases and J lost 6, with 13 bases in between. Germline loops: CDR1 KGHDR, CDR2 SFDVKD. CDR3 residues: CATSDRTGLAEAFF. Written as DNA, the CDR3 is TGTGCCACCAGTGATCGGACGGGACTCGCTGAAGCTTTCTTT.

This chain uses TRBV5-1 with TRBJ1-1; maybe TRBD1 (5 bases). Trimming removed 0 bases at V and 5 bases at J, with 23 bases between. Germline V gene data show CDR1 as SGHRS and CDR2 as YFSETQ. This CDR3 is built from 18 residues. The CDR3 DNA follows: TGCGCCAGCAGCTTGGGCCCTCAGGACAAGGGATCGAGGACTGAAGCTTTCTTT. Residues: CASSLGPQDKGSRTEAFF.

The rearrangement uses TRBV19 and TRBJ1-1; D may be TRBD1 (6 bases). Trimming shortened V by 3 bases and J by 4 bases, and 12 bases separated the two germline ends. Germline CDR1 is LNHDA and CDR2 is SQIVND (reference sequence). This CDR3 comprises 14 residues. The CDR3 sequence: CASSMGGAGTEAFF. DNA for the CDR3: TGTGCCAGTAGTATGGGGGGGGCAGGCACTGAAGCTTTCTTT.